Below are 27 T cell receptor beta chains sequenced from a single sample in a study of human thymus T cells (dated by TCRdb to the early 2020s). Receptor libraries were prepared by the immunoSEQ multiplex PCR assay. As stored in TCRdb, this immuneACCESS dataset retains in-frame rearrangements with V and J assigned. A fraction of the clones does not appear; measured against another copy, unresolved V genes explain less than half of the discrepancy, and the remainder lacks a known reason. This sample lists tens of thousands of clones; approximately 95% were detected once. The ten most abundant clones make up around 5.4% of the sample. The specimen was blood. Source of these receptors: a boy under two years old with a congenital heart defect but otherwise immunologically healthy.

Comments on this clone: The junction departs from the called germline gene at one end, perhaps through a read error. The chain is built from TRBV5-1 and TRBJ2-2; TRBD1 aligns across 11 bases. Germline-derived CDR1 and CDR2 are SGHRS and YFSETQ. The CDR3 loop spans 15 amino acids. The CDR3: CASTLVAGTGGKLFF. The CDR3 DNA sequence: TGCGCCAGCACCTTGGTGGCCGGGACAGGGGGGAAGCTGTTTTTT.

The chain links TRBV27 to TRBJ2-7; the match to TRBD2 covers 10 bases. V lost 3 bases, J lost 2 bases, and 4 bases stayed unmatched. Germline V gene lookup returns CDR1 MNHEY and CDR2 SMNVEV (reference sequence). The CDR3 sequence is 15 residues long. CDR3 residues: CASSFIGLAAYEQYF. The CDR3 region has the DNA TGTGCCAGCAGTTTTATCGGACTAGCGGCCTACGAGCAGTACTTC.

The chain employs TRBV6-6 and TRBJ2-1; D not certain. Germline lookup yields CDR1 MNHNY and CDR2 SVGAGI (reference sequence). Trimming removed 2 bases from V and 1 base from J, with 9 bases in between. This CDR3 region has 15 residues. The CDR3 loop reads CASSYGSGSYNEQFF. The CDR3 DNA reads TGTGCCAGCAGTTACGGTTCCGGATCCTACAATGAGCAGTTCTTC.

This CDR3 reads CASSSRDPPHF. Written as DNA, the CDR3 is TGCGCCAGCAGTTCCCGGGACCCTCCCCACTTT. This chain uses TRBV10-1 with TRBJ1-6; D might be TRBD1 (5 bases). Germline values: CDR1 WNHNN, CDR2 SYGVQD (reference sequence). Trimming shortened V by 5 bases and J by 18 bases, and 14 bases separated the two germline ends. CDR3 length: 11 amino acids.

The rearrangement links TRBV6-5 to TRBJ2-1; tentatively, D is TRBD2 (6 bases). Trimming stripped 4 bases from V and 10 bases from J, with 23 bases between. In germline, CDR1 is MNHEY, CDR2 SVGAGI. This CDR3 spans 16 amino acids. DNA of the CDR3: TGTGCCAGCAGTTCTAAACAAAGGGTCAGAGGAGGGGAGCAGTTCTTC. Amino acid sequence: CASSSKQRVRGGEQFF.

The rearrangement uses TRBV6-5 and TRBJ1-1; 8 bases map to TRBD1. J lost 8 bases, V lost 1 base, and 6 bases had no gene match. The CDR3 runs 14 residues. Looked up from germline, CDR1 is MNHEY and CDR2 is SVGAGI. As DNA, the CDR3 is TGTGCCAGCAGTTACTTGGACAGGGTTGGCGAAGCTTTCTTT. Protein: CASSYLDRVGEAFF.

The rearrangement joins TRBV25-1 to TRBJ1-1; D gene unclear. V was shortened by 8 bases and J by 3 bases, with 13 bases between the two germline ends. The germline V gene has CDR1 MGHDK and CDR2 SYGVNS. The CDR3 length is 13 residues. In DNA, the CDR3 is TGTGCCAGCTCCCTGGATGGACACACTGAAGCTTTCTTT. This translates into CASSLDGHTEAFF.

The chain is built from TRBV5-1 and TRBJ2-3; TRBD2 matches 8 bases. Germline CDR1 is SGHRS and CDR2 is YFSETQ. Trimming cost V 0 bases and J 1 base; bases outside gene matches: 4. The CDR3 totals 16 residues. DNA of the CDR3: TGCGCCAGCAGCTTGGTTAGCGGGACACGCACAGATACGCAGTATTTT. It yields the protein CASSLVSGTRTDTQYF.

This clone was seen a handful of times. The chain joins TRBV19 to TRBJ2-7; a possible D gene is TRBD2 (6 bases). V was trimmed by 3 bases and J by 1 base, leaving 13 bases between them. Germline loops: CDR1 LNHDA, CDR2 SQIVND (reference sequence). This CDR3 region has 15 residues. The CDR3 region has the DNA TGTGCCAGTAGTATTGTCGACGGGACTTCCTACGAGCAGTACTTC. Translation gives CASSIVDGTSYEQYF.

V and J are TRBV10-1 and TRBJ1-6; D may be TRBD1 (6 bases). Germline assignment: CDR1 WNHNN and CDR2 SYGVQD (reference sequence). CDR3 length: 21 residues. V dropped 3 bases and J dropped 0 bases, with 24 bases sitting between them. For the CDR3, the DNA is TGCGCCAGCAGTGACATAAGCCGCCGGACTACAGGGAGCTCCTATAATTCACCCCTCCACTTT. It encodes CASSDISRRTTGSSYNSPLHF.

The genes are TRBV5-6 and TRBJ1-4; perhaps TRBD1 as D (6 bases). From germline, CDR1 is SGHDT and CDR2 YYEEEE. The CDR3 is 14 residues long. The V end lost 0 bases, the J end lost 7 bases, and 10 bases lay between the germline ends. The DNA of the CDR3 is TGTGCCAGCAGCTTGGGGGGGCTAGGTGAAAAACTGTTTTTT. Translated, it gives CASSLGGLGEKLFF.

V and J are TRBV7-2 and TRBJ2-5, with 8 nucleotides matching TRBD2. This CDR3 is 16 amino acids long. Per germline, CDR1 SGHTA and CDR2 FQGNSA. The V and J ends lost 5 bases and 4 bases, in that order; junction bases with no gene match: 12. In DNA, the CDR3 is TGTGCCAGCAGCCCTCGGGGACTAGGGGGGGGAGAGACCCAGTACTTC. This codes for CASSPRGLGGGETQYF.

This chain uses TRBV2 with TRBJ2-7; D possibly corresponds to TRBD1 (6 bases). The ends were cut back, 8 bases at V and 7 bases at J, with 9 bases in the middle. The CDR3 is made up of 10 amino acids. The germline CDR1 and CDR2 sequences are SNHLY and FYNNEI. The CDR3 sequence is CASAGQEQYF. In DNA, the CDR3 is TGTGCCAGCGCCGGACAGGAGCAGTACTTC.

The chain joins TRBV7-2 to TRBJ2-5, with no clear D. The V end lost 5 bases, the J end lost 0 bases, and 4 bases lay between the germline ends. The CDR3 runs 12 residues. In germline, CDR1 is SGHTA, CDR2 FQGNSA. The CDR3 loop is CASSRYQETQYF. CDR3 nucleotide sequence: TGTGCCAGCAGCCGGTACCAAGAGACCCAGTACTTC.

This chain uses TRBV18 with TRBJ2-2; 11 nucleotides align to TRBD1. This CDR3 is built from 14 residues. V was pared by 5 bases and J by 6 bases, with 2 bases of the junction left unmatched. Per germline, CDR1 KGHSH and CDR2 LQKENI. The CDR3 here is CASSTDRGPGELFF. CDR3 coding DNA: TGTGCCAGCTCAACGGACAGGGGGCCCGGGGAGCTGTTTTTT. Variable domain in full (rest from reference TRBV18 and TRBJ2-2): NAGVMQNPRHLVRRRGQEARLRCSPMKGHSHVYWYRQLPEEGLKFMVYLQKENIIDESGMPKERFSAEFPKEGPSILRIQQVVRGDSAAYFCASSTDRGPGELFFGEGSRLTVL.

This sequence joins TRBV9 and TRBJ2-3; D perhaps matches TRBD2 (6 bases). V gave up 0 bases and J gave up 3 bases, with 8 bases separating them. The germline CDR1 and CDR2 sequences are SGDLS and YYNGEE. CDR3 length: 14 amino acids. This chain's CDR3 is CASSVEGTTDTQYF. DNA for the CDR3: TGTGCCAGCAGCGTAGAAGGGACTACAGATACGCAGTATTTT.

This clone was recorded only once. The CDR3 bases are TGCGCCAGCAGCCCAAGGGCGACTAGCGGGAGGGCAGAGACCCAGTACTTC. Encoded protein: CASSPRATSGRAETQYF. The V call is TRBV5-1, the J call TRBJ2-5, with TRBD2 identical over 14 bases. J lost 4 bases, V lost 4 bases, and 9 bases had no gene match. The CDR3 has 17 residues. Germline CDR1 reads SGHRS; CDR2 reads YFSETQ.

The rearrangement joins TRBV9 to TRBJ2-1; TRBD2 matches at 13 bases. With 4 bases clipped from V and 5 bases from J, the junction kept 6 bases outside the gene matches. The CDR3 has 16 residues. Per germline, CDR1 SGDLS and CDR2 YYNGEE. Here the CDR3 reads CASSLYGTSGNNEQFF. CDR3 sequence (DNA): TGTGCCAGCAGCTTGTATGGGACTAGCGGGAACAATGAGCAGTTCTTC.

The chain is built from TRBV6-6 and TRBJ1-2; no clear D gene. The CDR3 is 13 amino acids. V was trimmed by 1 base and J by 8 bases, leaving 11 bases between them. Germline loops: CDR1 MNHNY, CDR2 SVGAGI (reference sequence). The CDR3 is CASSYFGGRGYTF. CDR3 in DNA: TGTGCCAGCAGTTACTTCGGTGGAAGGGGCTACACCTTC.

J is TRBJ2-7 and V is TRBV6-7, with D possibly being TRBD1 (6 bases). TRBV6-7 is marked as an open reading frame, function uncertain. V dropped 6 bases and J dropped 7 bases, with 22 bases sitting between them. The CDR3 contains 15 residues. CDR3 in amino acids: CASSVLSAPRGEQYF. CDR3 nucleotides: TGTGCCAGCAGCGTTCTTAGCGCCCCAAGGGGGGAGCAGTACTTC.

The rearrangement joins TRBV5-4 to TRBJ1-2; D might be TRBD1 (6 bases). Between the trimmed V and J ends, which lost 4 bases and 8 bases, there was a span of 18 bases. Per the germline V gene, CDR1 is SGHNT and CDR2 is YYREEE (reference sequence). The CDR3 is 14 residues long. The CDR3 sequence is CASSSPTGMGGYTF. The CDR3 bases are TGTGCCAGCAGCAGCCCTACAGGGATGGGGGGCTACACCTTC.

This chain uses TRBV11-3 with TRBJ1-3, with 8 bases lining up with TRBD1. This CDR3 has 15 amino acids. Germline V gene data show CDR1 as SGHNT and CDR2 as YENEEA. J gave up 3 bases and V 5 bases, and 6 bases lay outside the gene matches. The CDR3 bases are TGTGCCAGCAGCGCTAGGACAGGGAGTGGAAACACCATATATTTT. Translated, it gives CASSARTGSGNTIYF.

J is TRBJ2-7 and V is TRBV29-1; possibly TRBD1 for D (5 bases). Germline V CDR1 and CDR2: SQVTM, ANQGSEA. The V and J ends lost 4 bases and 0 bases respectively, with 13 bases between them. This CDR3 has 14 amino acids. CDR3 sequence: CSVGNGHTSYEQYF. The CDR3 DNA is TGCAGCGTTGGGAACGGACATACCTCCTACGAGCAGTACTTC.

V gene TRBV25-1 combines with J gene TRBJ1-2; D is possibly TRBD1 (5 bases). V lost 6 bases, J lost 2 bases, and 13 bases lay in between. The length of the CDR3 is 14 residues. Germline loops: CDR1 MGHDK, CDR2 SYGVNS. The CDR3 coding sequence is TGTGCCAGCAGCCGGGGCGCCGGGAACTATGGCTACACCTTC. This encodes CASSRGAGNYGYTF.

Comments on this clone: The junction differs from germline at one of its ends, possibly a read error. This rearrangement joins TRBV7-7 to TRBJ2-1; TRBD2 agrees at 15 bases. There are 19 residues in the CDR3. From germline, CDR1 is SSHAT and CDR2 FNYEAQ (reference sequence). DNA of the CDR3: TGTGCTAGCAGCTTAGAGGGGACTAGCGGGAGGAGCTCCTACAATGAGCAGTTCTTC. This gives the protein CASSLEGTSGRSSYNEQFF.

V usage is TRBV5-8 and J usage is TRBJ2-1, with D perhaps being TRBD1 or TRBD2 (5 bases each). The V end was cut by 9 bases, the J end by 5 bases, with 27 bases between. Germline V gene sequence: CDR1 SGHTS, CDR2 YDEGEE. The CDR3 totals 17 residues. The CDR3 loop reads CATTSIGRGTTNNEQFF. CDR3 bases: TGTGCCACAACCTCTATTGGTAGAGGGACGACGAACAATGAGCAGTTCTTC. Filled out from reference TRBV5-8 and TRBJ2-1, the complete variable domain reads EAGVTQSPTHLIKTRGQQATLRCSPISGHTSVYWYQQALGLGLQFLLWYDEGEERNRGNFPPRFSGRQFPNYSSELNVNALELEDSALYLCATTSIGRGTTNNEQFFGPGTRLTVL.

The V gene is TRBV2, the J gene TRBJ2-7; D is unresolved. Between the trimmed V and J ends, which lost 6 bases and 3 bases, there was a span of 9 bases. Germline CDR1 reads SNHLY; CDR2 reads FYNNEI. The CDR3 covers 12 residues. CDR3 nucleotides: TGTGCCAGCAGAGGACGGGTCTACGAGCAGTACTTC. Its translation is CASRGRVYEQYF.